In its sample, the clone carrying this T cell receptor (beta chain) was seen a few times. Arm-PCR of CDR3 regions and iRepertoire HTBI primers were the basis on which TCR beta libraries were built. TCRdb re-derived calls from the multiplex PCR reads in MiXCR, one entry per CDR3 protein. The table shows hundreds of thousands of distinct CDR3 sequences, with 15% to 20% occurring only once. These data come from a study of regulatory T cells in long-lasting Graves disease. Documented time point: newly diagnosed GD, antithyroid drugs for less than 3 months. Scientists built the TCR library using RNA that was extracted from PBMCs. Germline CDR1 is GTSNPN and CDR2 is SVGIG (reference sequence). This CDR3 comprises 12 residues. V was pared by 2 bases and J by 2 bases, with 6 bases between. This same sample was also taken into another study, of T cells in Graves' hyperthyroidism and ophthalmopathy.

This sequence was found in a woman in her forties or fifties with Graves disease. The chain employs TRBV30 and TRBJ1-1; D gene uncertain. This material consisted of peripheral blood mononuclear cells (PBMCs), taken at new diagnosis, from a patient treated with antithyroid drugs. The CDR3 DNA sequence: TGTGCCTGGAGTCCTCTAAACACTGAAGCTTTCTTT. This sequence encodes CAWSPLNTEAFF.